This TCR beta chain is from a study of shared clonotypes between healthy human individuals. Study results and limitations: Clonotypes shared by all four sorted-subset donors had higher generation probabilities than non-shared clonotypes. Across a handful of donors, naive CD4 shared 4.5% to 6%, naive CD8 more than 3%, memory CD4 2% to 2.5%, memory CD8 0.4%.

Naive CD8 isolation took CD45RO-negative cells positively selected for CCR7 and excluded terminally differentiated effector memory CD45RA+ cells. The CDR3 has 17 residues. The ends lost 3 bases at V and 4 bases at J; junction bases unmatched: 10. From germline, CDR1 is SGHRS and CDR2 YFSETQ. The table came from immunoSEQ multiplex PCR; TCRdb's copy has only in-frame clones and leaves some out. The table has roughly 2.1 million clones, around 93% seen once. Worth noting for this clone: Its antigen is still unknown.

The sequenced material came from naive CD8+ T cells from PBMCs. This receptor was taken from a man aged 18-30 years in good health. Some clones in this sample may be carry-over from other donors' samples. This sequence joins TRBV5-1 and TRBJ1-1, with 12 nucleotides matching TRBD1. As DNA, the CDR3 is TGCGCCAGCAGCTGGACCGGGACAGGGGGCGTGGGCACTGAAGCTTTCTTT. The encoded protein is CASSWTGTGGVGTEAFF.